Shown below are 23 T cell receptor beta chains from a single sample sequenced in a study of cytomegalovirus exposure and HLA in healthy donors. Use of 60 Vbeta and 13 Jbeta primers characterized the PCR. Produced via immunoSEQ multiplex PCR; TCRdb's table is partial and in-frame only. Among roughly 130,000 clones listed, around 74% were seen once. Sequencing was performed on PBMCs. All receptors come from a woman between 45 and 60 years old in good health and CMV-seropositive.

V is TRBV6-1 and J is TRBJ1-1; D gene unclear. Trimming pared 6 bases from V and 5 bases from J, leaving 10 bases between. Germline V gene sequence: CDR1 MNHNS, CDR2 SASEGT. There are 12 residues in the CDR3. In DNA form, the CDR3 reads TGTGCCAGCAGCGTACGGAGGACTGAAGCTTTCTTT. Its translation is CASSVRRTEAFF.

The chain joins TRBV19 to TRBJ1-1; no firm D call. The CDR3 loop spans 13 amino acids. Trimming removed 5 bases from V and 0 bases from J, with 7 bases in between. The germline V gene encodes CDR1 LNHDA and CDR2 SQIVND (reference sequence). The CDR3 region has the DNA TGTGCCAGTAGTCCAGGCGTGAACACTGAAGCTTTCTTT. Translated: CASSPGVNTEAFF.

V is TRBV5-6 and J is TRBJ1-2; D is unclear. V dropped 5 bases and J dropped 2 bases, with 10 bases sitting between them. Germline CDR1 SGHDT, CDR2 YYEEEE. The CDR3 length is 13 residues. Written as DNA, the CDR3 is TGTGCCAGCAGAGCCCGGGTGAACTATGGCTACACCTTC. Translating gives CASRARVNYGYTF.

This clone was observed a handful of times. The rearrangement links TRBV11-3 to TRBJ2-7, with 9 bases matching TRBD1. The CDR3 sequence is 15 residues long. V gave up 5 bases and J gave up 3 bases; unmatched junction bases: 8. Germline values: CDR1 SGHNT, CDR2 YENEEA. The CDR3 here is CASSPIRDRDYEQYF. As DNA, the CDR3 is TGTGCCAGCAGCCCCATCCGGGACAGGGACTACGAGCAGTACTTC.

The CDR3 loop is CAIRATGGDEKLFF. The CDR3 bases are TGTGCCATCAGGGCGACAGGGGGTGATGAAAAACTGTTTTTT. The chain employs TRBV10-3 and TRBJ1-4, with 9 positions matching TRBD1. The germline V gene has CDR1 ENHRY and CDR2 SYGVKD. The CDR3 contains 14 residues. Germline trimming cut 6 bases from V and 6 bases from J; bases unmatched to any gene: 5.

The chain is built from TRBV7-9 and TRBJ2-5; TRBD2 matches at 8 bases. The ends lost 5 bases at V and 5 bases at J; junction bases unmatched: 13. Germline CDR1 reads SEHNR; CDR2 reads FQNEAQ (reference sequence). This CDR3 contains 16 residues. CDR3 loop: CASSLRKGRGDETQYF. The DNA for the CDR3 is TGTGCCAGCAGCCTCCGGAAAGGGCGGGGGGACGAGACCCAGTACTTC.

This clone was observed a few times. The chain employs TRBV4-1 and TRBJ1-4, with 9 positions matching TRBD1. This CDR3 has 14 residues. The V gene end was trimmed by 2 bases and the J gene end by 10 bases; junction bases not matched to a gene: 5. The germline CDR1 and CDR2 sequences are MGHRA and YSYEKL. CDR3 in amino acids: CASSQPGTGLKLFF. The CDR3 nucleotides read TGCGCCAGCAGCCAACCCGGGACAGGGTTAAAACTGTTTTTT.

V gene TRBV6-6 combines with J gene TRBJ2-7; possibly TRBD2 for D (5 bases). The germline gives CDR1 MNHNY, CDR2 SVGAGI (reference sequence). Trimming pared 7 bases from V and 5 bases from J, leaving 9 bases between. There are 11 residues in the CDR3. The CDR3 spells CASTGRNEQYF. For the CDR3, the DNA is TGTGCCAGCACGGGGAGAAACGAGCAGTACTTC.

For the CDR3, the DNA is TGTGCCAGCAGTCTACTATCCTCCCCCGAGCAGTACTTC. Amino acid sequence: CASSLLSSPEQYF. This chain links TRBV6-1 with TRBJ2-7, with D uncertain. The germline V gene has CDR1 MNHNS and CDR2 SASEGT. This CDR3 comprises 13 residues. Trimming took 5 bases from V and 6 from J, leaving 14 bases between them.

This clone has only one observation. CDR3 in DNA: TGTGCCAGCCGGGACAGGGGGCCGGGGACCCAGTACTTC. This sequence encodes CASRDRGPGTQYF. This rearrangement joins TRBV6-5 to TRBJ2-5; 12 nucleotides align to TRBD1. V was clipped by 8 bases and J by 7 bases; unmatched bases: 5. Germline assignment: CDR1 MNHEY and CDR2 SVGAGI. There are 13 residues in the CDR3.

This chain links TRBV12-5 with TRBJ2-5; 9 bases line up with TRBD2. V gave up 4 bases and J gave up 1 base; unmatched junction bases: 19. Germline CDR1 LGHNT, CDR2 FRNRAP. CDR3 length: 20 amino acids. The CDR3 reads CASGSLRGGGAITPQETQYF. Written as DNA, the CDR3 is TGTGCTAGTGGTTCCCTCCGTGGCGGGGGGGCCATAACCCCCCAAGAGACCCAGTACTTC.

The chain uses TRBV19 and TRBJ1-2; TRBD1 matches at 7 bases. This CDR3 is built from 13 residues. Germline values: CDR1 LNHDA, CDR2 SQIVND (reference sequence). V shed 6 bases, J shed 4 bases, and the junction held 5 bases outside the gene matches. CDR3 bases: TGTGCCAGTAGGAGACAGGGCCCCTATGGCTACACCTTC. As protein: CASRRQGPYGYTF.

This clone was found a few times. The chain recombines TRBV6-1 with TRBJ1-2, with a weak D call TRBD1 (6 bases). Trimming took 2 bases from V and 2 from J, leaving 15 bases between them. CDR1 and CDR2 (germline): MNHNS, SASEGT. The CDR3 is 16 residues long. DNA for the CDR3: TGTGCCAGCAGTGAATCCTCCCGACAGGCGAACTATGGCTACACCTTC. Protein sequence: CASSESSRQANYGYTF.

This clone has just a few counts. The chain has TRBV2 and TRBJ2-7; 12 bases map to TRBD2. This CDR3 comprises 13 residues. J was trimmed by 7 bases and V by 5 bases; bases with no gene match: 3. From germline, CDR1 is SNHLY and CDR2 FYNNEI. In nucleotides, the CDR3 is TGTGCCAGCAGTAAGACTAGCGGGAGAGAGCAGTACTTC. Protein product: CASSKTSGREQYF. The full variable domain, its missing parts supplied by reference TRBV2 and TRBJ2-7, is EPEVTQTPSHQVTQMGQEVILRCVPISNHLYFYWYRQILGQKVEFLVSFYNNEISEKSEIFDDQFSVERPDGSNFTLKIRSTKLEDSAMYFCASSKTSGREQYFGPGTRLTVT.

This chain joins TRBV7-9 and TRBJ2-7; D not resolved. The germline gives CDR1 SEHNR, CDR2 FQNEAQ (reference sequence). The CDR3 spans 14 residues. The V end was cut by 5 bases, the J end by 2 bases, with 13 bases between. CDR3 protein: CASSLSEYTYEQYF. The CDR3 DNA sequence: TGTGCCAGCAGCCTTTCTGAGTATACCTACGAGCAGTACTTC.

This clone was observed a handful of times. This chain connects TRBV6-5 to TRBJ2-4; TRBD2 agrees at 8 bases. CDR1 is MNHEY and CDR2 is SVGAGI in the germline V gene. The CDR3 covers 15 residues. V dropped 7 bases and J dropped 9; count of bases not matched to a gene: 14. CDR3 residues: CASTPPGGTRGIQYF. DNA for the CDR3: TGTGCCAGCACCCCACCGGGAGGGACAAGGGGCATTCAGTACTTC.

The gene calls are TRBV5-4 and TRBJ1-1, with TRBD1 matching over 7 bases. There are 15 residues in the CDR3. Germline-derived CDR1 and CDR2 are SGHNT and YYREEE (reference sequence). Unmatched junction bases numbered 6, after V lost 3 bases and J lost 1 base. CDR3 sequence reads: CASSSPRQGNTEAFF. The DNA for the CDR3 is TGTGCCAGCAGCTCACCCCGACAGGGGAACACTGAAGCTTTCTTT.

This clone has a single count. The rearrangement joins TRBV11-3 to TRBJ2-5; TRBD1 is a possible D gene (6 bases). Per the germline V gene, CDR1 is SGHNT and CDR2 is YENEEA. This CDR3 region has 15 residues. Between the trimmed V and J ends, which lost 1 base and 0 bases, there was a span of 9 bases. CDR3 nucleotide sequence: TGTGCCAGCAGCTTAGGCAGGGGTTACCAAGAGACCCAGTACTTC. This sequence encodes CASSLGRGYQETQYF.

The J gene is TRBJ1-2, the V gene TRBV9; D gene uncertain. V lost 2 bases, J lost 2 bases, and 13 bases lay in between. The CDR3 length is 15 residues. Per the germline V gene, CDR1 is SGDLS and CDR2 is YYNGEE. The CDR3 sequence is CASSVSLHFNYGYTF. The CDR3 nucleotides are TGTGCCAGCAGCGTTAGCTTACATTTCAACTATGGCTACACCTTC.

V and J are TRBV5-1 and TRBJ2-3; 7 bases are shared with TRBD2. The ends lost 4 bases at V and 2 bases at J; junction bases unmatched: 4. The CDR3 runs to 14 residues. Germline-derived CDR1 and CDR2 are SGHRS and YFSETQ. DNA of the CDR3: TGCGCCAGCAGCGTCGGGGGGAACACAGATACGCAGTATTTT. Its protein product is CASSVGGNTDTQYF. Complete variable domain (other parts from reference TRBV5-1 and TRBJ2-3): KAGVTQTPRYLIKTRGQQVTLSCSPISGHRSVSWYQQTPGQGLQFLFEYFSETQRNKGNFPGRFSGRQFSNSRSEMNVSTLELGDSALYLCASSVGGNTDTQYFGPGTRLTVL.

For this clone: The same CDR3 is also encoded by other DNA sequences in this sample. The genes are TRBV11-3 and TRBJ2-5, with 7 bases identical to TRBD1. CDR3 length: 14 residues. Germline V gene data show CDR1 as SGHNT and CDR2 as YENEEA. Unmatched junction bases numbered 6, after V lost 5 bases and J lost 3 bases. The CDR3 sequence is CASSARTGEETQYF. The CDR3 nucleotides are TGTGCCAGCAGCGCCAGGACAGGAGAAGAGACCCAGTACTTC.

V is TRBV15 and J is TRBJ1-5; no clear D gene. V lost 0 bases and J 6 bases, leaving 12 bases between the germline ends. The CDR3 loop spans 15 amino acids. The germline V gene has CDR1 LNHNV and CDR2 YYDKDF (reference sequence). The CDR3 region is CATSRDMQASQPQHF. The CDR3, as DNA: TGTGCCACCAGCAGAGATATGCAGGCGAGTCAGCCCCAGCATTTT.

The rearrangement links TRBV2 to TRBJ2-1; perhaps TRBD1 as D (6 bases). Per germline, CDR1 SNHLY and CDR2 FYNNEI. Deletions cut 4 bases from V and 5 bases from J, with 9 bases between. This CDR3 is 13 amino acids long. CDR3 sequence: CASSAGVDNEQFF. In DNA, the CDR3 is TGTGCCAGCAGTGCAGGGGTGGACAATGAGCAGTTCTTC.